This is a list of T cell receptor beta chains from one sample in a study of cytomegalovirus exposure and HLA in healthy donors. This table comes from immunoSEQ multiplex PCR, and its TCRdb copy is limited to in-frame clones, with some not included. Among more than 50,000 clones listed, about 70% were seen once. Material: PBMCs. Receptors originate from a woman aged 50 to 60 in good health and CMV-seropositive. Both conserved end residues are part of each CDR3. D genes are given only for firm matches. Clone size is stated in some rows and not others, as once, few, many or a class when expanded.

j_gene,v_gene,abundance,d_gene,CDR3aa,CDR3nt
TRBJ1-2,TRBV6-6,NA,NA,CASSYGGDYGYTF,TGTGCCAGCAGTTATGGAGGAGACTATGGCTACACCTTC
TRBJ1-5,TRBV19,medium-sized,TRBD1,CASSTGDRYQPQHF,TGTGCCAGTAGTACTGGGGACAGATATCAGCCCCAGCATTTT
TRBJ1-2,TRBV5-4,few,NA,CASSLAGGLGQGGYTF,TGTGCCAGCAGCTTGGCTGGGGGGTTGGGCCAAGGCGGCTACACCTTC
TRBJ1-1,TRBV7-9,few,TRBD1,CASSQETGTNTEAFF,TGTGCCAGCAGCCAAGAGACAGGGACGAACACTGAAGCTTTCTTT
TRBJ1-2,TRBV5-1,NA,TRBD1,CASSWGQGADYGYTF,TGCGCCAGCAGCTGGGGGCAGGGGGCTGACTATGGCTACACCTTC
TRBJ2-2,TRBV28,NA,NA,CASSLAGAHTGELFF,TGTGCCAGCAGTTTAGCGGGGGCACACACCGGGGAGCTGTTTTTT
TRBJ2-1,TRBV20-1,NA,NA,CSARGGNEQFF,TGCAGTGCTAGAGGCGGGAATGAGCAGTTCTTC
TRBJ2-7,TRBV5-6,NA,NA,CASSLAITGIEQYF,TGTGCCAGCAGCTTGGCCATTACAGGGATCGAGCAGTACTTC
TRBJ1-5,TRBV10-1,NA,TRBD1,CASSAPHLRDRKSNQPQHF,TGCGCCAGCAGTGCTCCCCACCTCCGGGACAGGAAGAGCAATCAGCCCCAGCATTTT
TRBJ2-5,TRBV29-1,NA,TRBD1,CSGGGGQGAWETQYF,TGCAGCGGCGGAGGGGGACAGGGGGCATGGGAGACCCAGTACTTC
TRBJ2-5,TRBV4-1,NA,TRBD2,CASSRGTTNQETQYF,TGCGCCAGCAGCCGCGGGACTACTAACCAAGAGACCCAGTACTTC
TRBJ2-2,TRBV7-2,NA,TRBD1,CASSLPGTVTGELFF,TGTGCCAGCAGCTTGCCGGGGACAGTCACCGGGGAGCTGTTTTTT
TRBJ2-3,TRBV5-1,NA,TRBD2,CASSWTRSSTDTQYF,TGCGCCAGCAGCTGGACTAGAAGTAGCACAGATACGCAGTATTTT
TRBJ1-2,TRBV11-1,NA,NA,CASSLRRGAGYTF,TGTGCCAGCAGCTTACGCAGGGGAGCTGGCTACACCTTC
TRBJ2-3,TRBV7-7,NA,TRBD2,CASSFSGGADTQYF,TGTGCCAGCAGCTTTAGCGGGGGGGCAGATACGCAGTATTTT
TRBJ1-5,TRBV5-5,few,TRBD1,CASSLNERQGLSEQPQHF,TGTGCCAGCAGCCTTAACGAAAGACAGGGGCTATCAGAGCAGCCCCAGCATTTT
TRBJ2-2,TRBV29-1,NA,TRBD2,CSASHGREVTGELFF,TGCAGCGCTTCCCACGGGCGGGAGGTTACCGGGGAGCTGTTTTTT
TRBJ2-1,TRBV7-3,few,TRBD1,CASSRGQGTYNEQFF,TGTGCCAGCAGCCGCGGACAGGGGACCTACAATGAGCAGTTCTTC
TRBJ2-1,TRBV27,NA,TRBD2,CASRRGGGRYNEQFF,TGTGCCAGCAGGCGGGGGGGCGGGAGATACAATGAGCAGTTCTTC
TRBJ1-6,TRBV21-1,NA,NA,CASSLSSLALARGSYNSPLHF,TGTGCCAGCAGCCTTTCCTCTTTGGCCTTAGCTCGGGGCTCCTATAATTCACCCCTCCACTTT
TRBJ2-6,TRBV25-1,NA,TRBD1,CASSPTGEGFSGANVLTF,TGTGCCAGCAGTCCCACAGGGGAAGGTTTCTCTGGGGCCAACGTCCTGACTTTC
TRBJ2-7,TRBV15,NA,TRBD1,CATSRAGTGDAEQYF,TGTGCCACCAGCAGAGCGGGGACAGGGGATGCCGAGCAGTACTTC
TRBJ2-7,TRBV27,once,NA,CASSLSENGAYEQYF,TGTGCCAGCAGTTTATCGGAGAACGGGGCCTACGAGCAGTACTTC
TRBJ1-1,TRBV30,NA,TRBD1,CAWAGTGNTEAFF,TGTGCCTGGGCCGGGACAGGCAACACTGAAGCTTTCTTT
TRBJ1-5,TRBV9,NA,TRBD1,CASSTGTGGLPQHF,TGTGCCAGCAGCACAGGGACAGGGGGGTTGCCCCAGCATTTT
TRBJ1-3,TRBV27,NA,NA,CASRRDYATGNTIYF,TGTGCCAGCAGAAGGGACTACGCGACTGGAAACACCATATATTTT
TRBJ2-3,TRBV19,NA,TRBD2,CASARGVTGDTQYF,TGTGCCAGTGCGCGGGGGGTAACGGGAGATACGCAGTATTTT
TRBJ1-2,TRBV28,NA,NA,CASSSHRGAILNYGYTF,TGTGCCAGCAGTTCCCACCGGGGGGCCATTCTTAACTATGGCTACACCTTC
TRBJ2-3,TRBV5-4,NA,NA,CASSFSRELTRGNTQYF,TGTGCCAGCAGCTTCAGTCGGGAATTGACAAGAGGGAATACGCAGTATTTT
TRBJ2-1,TRBV5-5,few,NA,CASSFSEQGRNEQFF,TGTGCCAGCAGCTTTAGTGAACAGGGTAGGAATGAGCAGTTCTTC
TRBJ2-3,TRBV18,NA,TRBD1,CASSRQGLETDTQYF,TGTGCCAGCTCGCGACAGGGGCTGGAGACAGATACGCAGTATTTT
TRBJ1-1,TRBV28,NA,NA,CASSWTMNTEAFF,TGTGCCAGCAGTTGGACAATGAACACTGAAGCTTTCTTT
TRBJ2-1,TRBV2,NA,NA,CASSPFSVYNEQFF,TGTGCCAGCAGTCCCTTTAGCGTCTACAATGAGCAGTTCTTC
TRBJ1-1,TRBV7-2,few,TRBD1,CASSQLPGQGSEAFF,TGTGCCAGCAGCCAACTACCGGGACAGGGAAGTGAAGCTTTCTTT
TRBJ2-2,TRBV9,few,NA,CASSVGLGTSGELFF,TGTGCCAGCAGCGTAGGGCTAGGTACATCCGGGGAGCTGTTTTTT
TRBJ2-3,TRBV29-1,few,TRBD2,CSVAGSRGAGGDTDTQYF,TGCAGCGTTGCGGGATCCAGGGGGGCGGGGGGGGACACAGATACGCAGTATTTT
TRBJ2-3,TRBV5-1,NA,TRBD2,CASRFPGGSTDTQYF,TGCGCCAGCAGATTCCCGGGGGGTAGTACAGATACGCAGTATTTT